The rows below give T cell receptor beta chains drawn from one sample of a study of Graves' ophthalmopathy and Graves' hyperthyroidism. One entry per CDR3 protein, called by TCRdb with MiXCR from the multiplex PCR reads. The top ten hold approximately 2.4% of the sample, which has some 360,000 distinct CDR3 sequences, 17% seen once. The sample was peripheral blood. All receptors derive from an adult woman with stable Graves' hyperthyroidism. The conserved cysteine and the conserved F or W are not part of the CDR3 here.

TRBV6-5,ASSYGQGRQY
TRBV3-1,ASSQVATPYEQY
TRBV15,ATSRDIKGMNTEAF
TRBV29-1,SVVGTEAGGAF
TRBV12-3/TRBV12-4,ASRGGQGYEQY
TRBV12-5,ASGTGLGTEAF
TRBV29-1,STSTGSGYT
TRBV6-1,ARSPGGNSPLH
TRBV12-3/TRBV12-4,ASSLQEAYEQY
TRBV20-1,SARLAGGVGELF
TRBV27,ASSLSTGFQPQH
TRBV30,AWSGDLRDEQY
TRBV5-1,ASSSPTGDQETQY
TRBV18,ASSPVEGVGQPQH
TRBV27,ASSFDPTSGSYEQY
TRBV20-1,SARGGQGASEQY
TRBV9,ASSVQSDSGNTIY
TRBV12-3/TRBV12-4,ASRNLATYEQY
TRBV19,ASKDREAYEQY
TRBV30,AWSAPRTGQTYEQY
TRBV20-1,SARRLNYGYT
TRBV12-3/TRBV12-4,ASSLAGRGVAGTPYEQY
TRBV7-9,ASSEPGSGGNEQY
TRBV6-1,ASSLQGGGVTEAF
TRBV14,ASSHAGAEHEQY
TRBV5-1,ASSFSRGNEQY
TRBV28,ATLKGASGSLDIQY
TRBV24-1,ATSETGDSPLH
TRBV6-1,ASRQTGTGSGNTIY
TRBV27,ASSRLAGNYEQY
TRBV27,ASRDGTGGIYEQY
TRBV20-1,SAPAPPGPYSSEQY
TRBV12-3/TRBV12-4,ASSSTGLLSAF
TRBV12-3/TRBV12-4,ASRSLGMRETQY
TRBV6-2/TRBV6-3,ASSYGGYGVNTEAF
TRBV9,ASSVRGGKETQY
TRBV5-1,ASSHGTAGNTIY